The TCR beta chain described here comes from a study of blood T cell repertoires in COVID-19. Study details: The United States, Italy and Spain provided the acute and convalescent COVID-19 samples.

The CDR3 has 16 residues. After removal of 1 base from V and 4 bases from J, the junction contained 3 bases not matched to a gene. CDR1 and CDR2 (germline): SGHTA, FQGNSA. Profiled with immunoSEQ multiplex PCR; TCRdb holds only in-frame clones, not every one. Altogether roughly 45,000 clones are present, roughly nine tenths being singletons, with the ten largest covering roughly 19%. The count of this clone is one. The receptor was isolated from a man aged 65 to 85 with active COVID-19. V is TRBV7-2 and J is TRBJ1-4, with 10 nucleotides matching TRBD1. Sequenced input: peripheral blood. CDR3 sequence (DNA): TGTGCCAGCAGCTTAGGGGACAGGGGACTTAATGAAAAACTGTTTTTT. It is translated as CASSLGDRGLNEKLFF.